The entry that follows covers one TCR beta chain sequence. Other DNA sequences within the sample encode an identical CDR3. These data are taken from a study of shared clonotypes between healthy human individuals. Germline V gives CDR1 MDHEN, CDR2 SYDVKM. Trimming took off 3 bases at V and 4 bases at J, with 4 bases between the two ends. CDR3 length equals 13 residues. TCRdb's copy holds only in-frame clones and misses some; the assay was immunoSEQ multiplex PCR. The sample lists about 2.2 million clones; 90% to 95% were seen once. CD8 cells classed as naive were CD45RO-negative and positively selected for CCR7, excluding terminally differentiated effector memory CD45RA+ cells.

The source is a man aged 18-30 years in good health. Some clones in this sample may be carry-over from other donors' samples. Sequencing was carried out using naive CD8+ T cells from PBMCs. The V gene is TRBV28, the J gene TRBJ2-6; no reliable D call. This CDR3 is CASSFGGANVLTF. As DNA, the CDR3 is TGTGCCAGCAGTTTTGGGGGGGCCAACGTCCTGACTTTC.